What follows are 22 T cell receptor beta chains derived from one specimen sequenced in a study of T cells in Graves' hyperthyroidism and ophthalmopathy. It was RNA transcripts that yielded the amplified TCR beta CDR3 regions. First-round RT-PCR with HTBI primers amplified the TCR CDR3 region. TCRdb called the multiplex PCR reads again in MiXCR, with one record for every CDR3 protein. The top ten clones hold 5.5% to 8% of a sample with tens of thousands of distinct CDR3 sequences, 40% to 55% of them seen once. The material sequenced was blood. Receptors were obtained from a woman in her 50s with Graves' hyperthyroidism that later progressed to Graves' ophthalmopathy.

The chain employs TRBV10-1 and TRBJ2-5, with D unclear. CDR1 is WNHNN, CDR2 SYGVQD, per germline (reference sequence). The V end was cut by 5 bases, the J end by 5 bases, with 18 bases between. The CDR3 has 15 residues. The CDR3 here is CASSSQHNTGETQYF. The CDR3 bases are TGCGCCAGCAGTTCTCAGCATAACACCGGGGAGACCCAGTACTTC.

The V and J genes are TRBV12-3 or TRBV12-4 and TRBJ2-5; 8 nucleotides match TRBD1. J gave up 5 bases and V 7 bases, and 6 bases lay outside the gene matches. CDR3 length: 13 amino acids. CDR3 coding DNA: TGTGCCAGCACCGGGACAGGAACGGAGACCCAGTACTTC. It specifies CASTGTGTETQYF.

The chain carries TRBV14 and TRBJ1-5, with TRBD1 as a possible D gene (5 bases). The V end lost 0 bases, the J end lost 2 bases, and 17 bases lay between the germline ends. The CDR3 length is 18 residues. Germline V lookup: CDR1 SGHDN, CDR2 FVKESK. CDR3 sequence (DNA): TGTGCCAGCAGCCAAGATGGTCCCGGGGCTACGGGCAATCAGCCCCAGCATTTT. It encodes CASSQDGPGATGNQPQHF.

This clonotype was picked up many times. This chain joins TRBV11-1 and TRBJ1-3; a weak D match, TRBD1 (6 bases). Germline V lookup: CDR1 SGHAT, CDR2 FQDESV (reference sequence). The CDR3 extends over 15 amino acids. V was clipped by 5 bases and J by 3 bases, with 14 bases between them. For the CDR3, the DNA is TGTGCCAGCAGCCCCCGAGGGGGACTTGGAAACACCATATATTTT. Protein sequence: CASSPRGGLGNTIYF.

This clonotype showed up many times. The chain carries TRBV20-1 and TRBJ2-7, with 9 bases aligning to TRBD1. This CDR3 comprises 14 residues. Germline-derived CDR1 and CDR2 are DFQATT and SNEGSKA (reference sequence). V shed 0 bases, J shed 6 bases, and the junction held 6 bases outside the gene matches. CDR3 sequence (DNA): TGCAGTGCTAGAGACTGGACAGGGGTCTCCGAGCAGTACTTC. As protein: CSARDWTGVSEQYF.

This clonotype was counted ten times or more. The chain recombines TRBV30 with TRBJ2-7; possible D gene TRBD2, 5 bases. The V gene lost 0 bases and the J gene lost 3 bases, with 6 bases spanning the gap. In germline, CDR1 is GTSNPN, CDR2 SVGIG (reference sequence). The CDR3 sequence is 12 residues long. DNA for the CDR3: TGTGCCTGGAGTGTGGCGGGCTACGAGCAGTACTTC. Translation: CAWSVAGYEQYF. Filled out from reference TRBV30 and TRBJ2-7, the complete variable domain reads SQTIHQWPATLVQPVGSPLSLECTVEGTSNPNLYWYRQAAGRGLQLLFYSVGIGQISSEVPQNLSASRPQDRQFILSSKKLLLSDSGFYLCAWSVAGYEQYFGPGTRLTVT.

This clonotype came up many times. The chain uses TRBV4-1 and TRBJ1-6; 10 nucleotides line up with TRBD1. Germline values: CDR1 MGHRA, CDR2 YSYEKL. CDR3 length: 14 residues. V lost 5 bases to trimming and J lost 7 bases; unmatched junction nucleotides: 2. The DNA for the CDR3 is TGCGCCAGCAGCGGACAGGGGGGAAATTCACCCCTCCACTTT. It specifies CASSGQGGNSPLHF.

The chain combines TRBV6-1 with TRBJ2-5; 8 positions agree with TRBD1. V was pared by 4 bases and J by 9 bases, with 19 bases of the junction left unmatched. The germline gives CDR1 MNHNS, CDR2 SASEGT. This CDR3 spans 17 amino acids. The CDR3 coding sequence is TGTGCCAGCAGTGCCCTTGGACAGGGTACCCCGATACAGGCCCAGTACTTC. Translated, it gives CASSALGQGTPIQAQYF.

This clonotype appeared many times. V gene TRBV11-2 combines with J gene TRBJ2-1; 12 bases fit TRBD2. J gave up 10 bases and V 1 base, and 8 bases lay outside the gene matches. Germline V gene lookup returns CDR1 SGHAT and CDR2 FQNNGV. CDR3 size: 16 residues. The CDR3 protein is CASSLGLAGGPEEQFF. The CDR3 DNA is TGTGCCAGCAGCTTAGGCCTAGCGGGAGGGCCGGAGGAGCAGTTCTTC.

The J gene is TRBJ2-7, the V gene TRBV11-3, with TRBD1 matching 7 bases. J was trimmed by 5 bases and V by 1 base; bases with no gene match: 2. This CDR3 contains 13 residues. Germline V gene data show CDR1 as SGHNT and CDR2 as YENEEA. CDR3 DNA: TGTGCCAGCAGCTTAGGAACAGGGGACGAGCAGTACTTC. It specifies CASSLGTGDEQYF.

The chain employs TRBV12-3 or TRBV12-4 and TRBJ2-1, with 8 bases that match TRBD2. The V segment lost 2 bases and the J segment 9 bases; nucleotides outside the gene matches: 12. The CDR3 contains 16 residues. In nucleotides, the CDR3 is TGTGCCAGCAGTTTAACCGGGAGGGCCTGGGGGACTGAGCAGTTCTTC. Translating gives CASSLTGRAWGTEQFF.

This clonotype appeared many times. The V gene is TRBV27, the J gene TRBJ2-7; either TRBD1 or TRBD2 may supply D (5 bases each). The CDR3 runs 16 residues. The germline V gene encodes CDR1 MNHEY and CDR2 SMNVEV (reference sequence). The V and J ends lost 2 bases and 0 bases respectively, with 14 bases between them. CDR3 sequence: CASSLEIGGHSYEQYF. CDR3 bases: TGTGCCAGCAGTTTAGAGATCGGAGGACACTCCTACGAGCAGTACTTC.

V and J are TRBV5-1 and TRBJ1-2; D gene uncertain. The CDR3 consists of 11 residues. The germline V gene has CDR1 SGHRS and CDR2 YFSETQ. With 0 bases removed from V and 11 bases from J, the gap between germline ends came to 8 bases. The CDR3 DNA sequence: TGCGCCAGCAGCTTGGCCGGAGGGTACACCTTC. It yields the protein CASSLAGGYTF.

This clonotype was counted ten times or more. This chain joins TRBV20-1 and TRBJ1-3; D not resolved. Trimming stripped 5 bases from V and 0 bases from J, with 14 bases between. Germline V gene data show CDR1 as DFQATT and CDR2 as SNEGSKA (reference sequence). This CDR3 has 15 residues. CDR3 nucleotide sequence: TGCAGTGCTCTCCCGCCAGATCCCTCTGGAAACACCATATATTTT. It translates to CSALPPDPSGNTIYF.

The V call is TRBV10-3, the J call TRBJ2-5; D gene uncertain. CDR1 is ENHRY and CDR2 is SYGVKD in the germline V gene. This CDR3 spans 14 amino acids. V lost 0 bases to trimming and J lost 2 bases, with 7 bases between them. The CDR3 here is CAISESVQQETQYF. The CDR3 DNA follows: TGTGCCATCAGTGAGTCGGTCCAACAAGAGACCCAGTACTTC.

This clonotype has at least ten counts. The chain links TRBV5-6 to TRBJ2-1; 7 bases align to TRBD1. Germline V gives CDR1 SGHDT, CDR2 YYEEEE. V was clipped by 0 bases and J by 8 bases; unmatched bases: 5. The CDR3 loop spans 14 amino acids. The CDR3 DNA is TGTGCCAGCAGCTTGGGACAGGGTGGAGATGAGCAGTTCTTC. Translated: CASSLGQGGDEQFF.

The chain employs TRBV7-9 and TRBJ2-7; 10 positions match TRBD1. Trimming at V came to 3 bases and at J to 4 bases, leaving 6 bases not matched to a gene. The CDR3 runs to 15 residues. Germline V gene lookup returns CDR1 SEHNR and CDR2 FQNEAQ (reference sequence). In DNA, the CDR3 is TGTGCCAGCAGCTTTGTGCGGGACAGGGGTTACGAGCAGTACTTC. Protein product: CASSFVRDRGYEQYF.

This clonotype is medium-sized (0.01 to 0.1%) by share. V gene TRBV2 combines with J gene TRBJ2-5; no firm D call. CDR1 and CDR2 from the germline V gene are SNHLY and FYNNEI. V gave up 4 bases and J gave up 0 bases, with 6 bases separating them. This CDR3 region has 13 residues. DNA of the CDR3: TGTGCCAGCAGTGTTCGGCACCAAGAGACCCAGTACTTC. It codes for CASSVRHQETQYF.

This clonotype was counted ten times or more. The gene calls are TRBV5-6 and TRBJ2-1; the match to TRBD2 covers 15 bases. V trimming: 1 base; J trimming: 3 bases; junction bases outside the gene matches: 5. Germline V gene sequence: CDR1 SGHDT, CDR2 YYEEEE. CDR3 length equals 18 residues. CDR3 sequence (DNA): TGTGCCAGCAGCTTGAAAAGGACTAGCGGGAGGGGCTACAATGAGCAGTTCTTC. This gives the protein CASSLKRTSGRGYNEQFF.

This clonotype is classed as medium-sized. The rearrangement uses TRBV10-2 and TRBJ2-1, with D hard to call. The V gene's germline CDR1 is WSHSY and CDR2 SAAADI. The CDR3 totals 13 residues. Trimming shortened V by 3 bases and J by 7 bases, and 10 bases separated the two germline ends. In nucleotides, the CDR3 is TGCGCCAGCAGTGAACTAAGGGCAAATGAGCAGTTCTTC. This sequence encodes CASSELRANEQFF.

This chain uses TRBV9 with TRBJ2-6; D gene ambiguous. The CDR3 is 18 amino acids. V was clipped by 0 bases and J by 0 bases, with 13 bases between them. Germline values: CDR1 SGDLS, CDR2 YYNGEE. The CDR3 sequence: CASSVVDGLCSGANVLTF. The CDR3 DNA follows: TGTGCCAGCAGCGTAGTGGACGGGCTGTGCTCTGGGGCCAACGTCCTGACTTTC.

This clonotype was recorded at least ten times. This rearrangement joins TRBV5-4 to TRBJ1-2; unclear D gene. V was pared by 4 bases and J by 4 bases, with 11 bases between. The CDR3 contains 13 residues. Germline V gene data show CDR1 as SGHNT and CDR2 as YYREEE (reference sequence). The CDR3 protein is CASSPDTIYGYTF. For the CDR3, the DNA is TGTGCCAGCAGCCCCGACACGATCTATGGCTACACCTTC.